Each of the 2 T cell receptor beta chains below was sequenced from the same sample in a study of T-cell memory formation after mild COVID-19. TCRdb re-called the 5' RACE reads through MiXCR, storing one row per CDR3 protein. In the table there are about 130,000 distinct CDR3 sequences, approximately 15% of which are singletons. What was sequenced was PBMCs or a T cell subset sorted from them (not recorded which). The receptor set was obtained from a man between 18 and 35 years old who had mild COVID-19 (a few samples of this study predate the infection). Cell type and time point are not known.

The CDR3 sequence is CASGFTGANVLTF. The CDR3, as DNA: TGTGCTAGTGGTTTTACTGGGGCCAACGTCCTGACTTTC. This chain links TRBV12-5 with TRBJ2-6; no definite D call. From germline, CDR1 is LGHNT and CDR2 FRNRAP. V was pared by 3 bases and J by 2 bases, with 2 bases between. The CDR3 length is 13 residues.

This chain links TRBV4-3 with TRBJ2-7, with 8 bases fitting TRBD2. The junction had 14 bases not matched to a gene; V was cut back by 1 base and J by 6 bases. The CDR3 sequence is 17 residues long. The V gene's germline CDR1 is LGHNA and CDR2 YSLEER. The CDR3 DNA is TGCGCCAGCAGCCAAGTCTGGGGCACAAGCGGGGGCTCCGAGCAGTACTTC. It specifies CASSQVWGTSGGSEQYF.